Listed below are T cell receptor beta chains from one sample, sequenced in a study of identical twins. TCRdb reprocessed the 5' RACE reads via MiXCR and lists one record per CDR3 protein. The table includes fewer than 650,000 distinct CDR3 sequences, around 7.4% detected once. These data were also reused for a study on yellow fever vaccine responses in identical twins.

Sequenced material: PBMCs. These receptors all come from a woman younger than 30 in good health. Both conserved end residues are part of each CDR3. A D gene is named only where the DNA matches it firmly. Size is stated for part of the rows, as once, few or many counts, or as a class when the clone is expanded.

v_gene: TRBV7-2; d_gene: -; j_gene: TRBJ2-3; abundance: -; CDR3aa: CASSMGLRTDTQYF; CDR3nt: TGTGCCAGCAGCATGGGACTTCGCACAGATACGCAGTATTTT
v_gene: TRBV4-1; d_gene: TRBD1; j_gene: TRBJ2-2; abundance: -; CDR3aa: CASSQDRQGGTANTGELFF; CDR3nt: TGCGCCAGCAGCCAAGATAGACAGGGGGGTACCGCGAACACCGGGGAGCTGTTTTTT
v_gene: TRBV18; d_gene: -; j_gene: TRBJ1-4; abundance: many; CDR3aa: CASSPLQATNEKLFF; CDR3nt: TGTGCCAGCTCACCACTGCAGGCAACTAATGAAAAACTGTTTTTT
v_gene: TRBV2; d_gene: -; j_gene: TRBJ1-1; abundance: -; CDR3aa: CASSLPTEAFF; CDR3nt: TGTGCCAGCTCCTTACCCACTGAAGCTTTCTTT
v_gene: TRBV3-1; d_gene: -; j_gene: TRBJ1-6; abundance: -; CDR3aa: CASSQGAMALHF; CDR3nt: TGTGCCAGCAGCCAAGGGGCTATGGCCCTCCACTTT
v_gene: TRBV6-1; d_gene: -; j_gene: TRBJ2-5; abundance: many; CDR3aa: CASRGAEGQPRETQYF; CDR3nt: TGTGCCAGCAGGGGTGCCGAGGGCCAACCCCGAGAGACCCAGTACTTC
v_gene: TRBV7-9; d_gene: TRBD1; j_gene: TRBJ2-5; abundance: few; CDR3aa: CASSSHTGGPETQYF; CDR3nt: TGTGCCAGCAGCTCACATACAGGGGGTCCAGAGACCCAGTACTTC
v_gene: TRBV7-9; d_gene: -; j_gene: TRBJ1-1; abundance: many; CDR3aa: CASSSLRAPAFF; CDR3nt: TGTGCCAGCAGCTCCCTTCGGGCCCCAGCTTTCTTT
v_gene: TRBV3-1; d_gene: TRBD1; j_gene: TRBJ1-5; abundance: many; CDR3aa: CASSPGQGADQPQHF; CDR3nt: TGTGCCAGCAGCCCGGGACAGGGGGCGGATCAGCCCCAGCATTTT
v_gene: TRBV4-1; d_gene: -; j_gene: TRBJ1-5; abundance: few; CDR3aa: CASSQEGGGYSNQPQHF; CDR3nt: TGCGCCAGCAGCCAAGAGGGCGGCGGCTATAGCAATCAGCCCCAGCATTTT
v_gene: TRBV5-6; d_gene: -; j_gene: TRBJ2-3; abundance: many; CDR3aa: CASSLVGPELRVEYF; CDR3nt: TGTGCCAGCAGCTTGGTTGGACCTGAGCTACGAGTGGAGTATTTT
v_gene: TRBV10-3; d_gene: TRBD2; j_gene: TRBJ2-1; abundance: -; CDR3aa: CAIRQTSGSFDEQFF; CDR3nt: TGTGCCATCAGACAGACTAGCGGGAGTTTCGATGAGCAGTTCTTC
v_gene: TRBV7-9; d_gene: -; j_gene: TRBJ2-7; abundance: few; CDR3aa: CASRPATPGEQYF; CDR3nt: TGTGCCAGCAGGCCCGCGACTCCAGGCGAGCAGTACTTC
v_gene: TRBV4-1; d_gene: TRBD2; j_gene: TRBJ2-1; abundance: few; CDR3aa: CASSQDPTSGSWNEQFF; CDR3nt: TGCGCCAGCAGCCAAGATCCAACTAGCGGGAGTTGGAATGAGCAGTTCTTC
v_gene: TRBV29-1; d_gene: -; j_gene: TRBJ2-1; abundance: -; CDR3aa: CSVEAGGFVEQFF; CDR3nt: TGCAGCGTTGAAGCTGGCGGTTTTGTTGAGCAGTTCTTC
v_gene: TRBV27; d_gene: TRBD1; j_gene: TRBJ2-1; abundance: -; CDR3aa: CASSLRGTGVYNEQFF; CDR3nt: TGTGCCAGCAGTTTAAGGGGGACAGGGGTCTACAATGAGCAGTTCTTC
v_gene: TRBV21-1; d_gene: -; j_gene: TRBJ2-7; abundance: many; CDR3aa: CASSKAAGGAYEQYF; CDR3nt: TGTGCCAGCAGCAAAGCGGCAGGGGGAGCCTACGAGCAGTACTTC
v_gene: TRBV6-5; d_gene: TRBD1; j_gene: TRBJ1-6; abundance: -; CDR3aa: CASSYGTADNSPLHF; CDR3nt: TGTGCCAGCAGTTACGGGACAGCTGATAATTCACCCCTCCACTTT
v_gene: TRBV3-1; d_gene: -; j_gene: TRBJ1-1; abundance: -; CDR3aa: CASSHGGGTNTEAFF; CDR3nt: TGTGCCAGCAGCCACGGGGGAGGGACTAACACTGAAGCTTTCTTT